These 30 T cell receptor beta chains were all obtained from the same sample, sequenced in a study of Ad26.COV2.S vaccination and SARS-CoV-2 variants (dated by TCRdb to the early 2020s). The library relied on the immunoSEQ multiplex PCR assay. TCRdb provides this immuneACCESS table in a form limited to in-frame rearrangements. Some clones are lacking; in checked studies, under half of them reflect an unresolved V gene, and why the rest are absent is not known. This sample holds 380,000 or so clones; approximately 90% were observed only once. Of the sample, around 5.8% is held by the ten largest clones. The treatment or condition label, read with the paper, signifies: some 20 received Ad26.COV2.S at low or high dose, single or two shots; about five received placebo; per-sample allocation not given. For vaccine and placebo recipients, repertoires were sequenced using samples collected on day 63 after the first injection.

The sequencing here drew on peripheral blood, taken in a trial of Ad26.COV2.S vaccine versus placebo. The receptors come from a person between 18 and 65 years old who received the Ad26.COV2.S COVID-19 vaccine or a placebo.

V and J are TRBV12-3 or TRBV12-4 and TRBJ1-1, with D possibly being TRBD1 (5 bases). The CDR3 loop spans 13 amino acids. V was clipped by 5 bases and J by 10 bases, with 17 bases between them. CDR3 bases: TGTGCCAGCAGTCCTCAGGGAGCACGGGCAGCTTTCTTT. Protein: CASSPQGARAAFF.

CDR3 bases: TGTGCCAGTAGTATAGTGGGAGGGAACACTGAAGCTTTCTTT. The encoded protein is CASSIVGGNTEAFF. The V call is TRBV19, the J call TRBJ1-1; D unresolved. CDR1 is LNHDA and CDR2 is SQIVND in the germline V gene (reference sequence). Trimming pared 1 base from V and 1 base from J, leaving 7 bases between. CDR3 length: 14 residues.

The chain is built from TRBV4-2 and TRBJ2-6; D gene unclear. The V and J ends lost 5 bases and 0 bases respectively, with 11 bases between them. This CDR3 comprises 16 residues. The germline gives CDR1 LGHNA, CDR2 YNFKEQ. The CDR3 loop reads CASSLTPSSGANVLTF. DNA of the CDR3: TGTGCCAGCAGCTTGACCCCGAGCTCTGGGGCCAACGTCCTGACTTTC.

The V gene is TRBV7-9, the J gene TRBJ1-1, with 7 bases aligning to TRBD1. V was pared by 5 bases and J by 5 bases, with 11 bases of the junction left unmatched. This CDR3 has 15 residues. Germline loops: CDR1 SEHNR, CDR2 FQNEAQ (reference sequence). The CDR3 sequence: CASSRMGQRGTEAFF. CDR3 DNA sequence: TGTGCCAGCAGCCGGATGGGACAGCGAGGGACTGAAGCTTTCTTT.

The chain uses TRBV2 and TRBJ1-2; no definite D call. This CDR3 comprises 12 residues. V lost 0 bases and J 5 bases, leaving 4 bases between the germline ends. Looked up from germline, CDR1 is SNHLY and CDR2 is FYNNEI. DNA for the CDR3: TGTGCCAGCAGTGAAGCGGGGTATGGCTACACCTTC. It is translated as CASSEAGYGYTF.

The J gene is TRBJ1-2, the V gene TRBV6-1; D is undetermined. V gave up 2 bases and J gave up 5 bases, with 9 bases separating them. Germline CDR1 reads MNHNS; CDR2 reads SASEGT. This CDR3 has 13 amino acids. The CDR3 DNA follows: TGTGCCAGCAGTGAACCGGGAAAGTATGGCTACACCTTC. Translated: CASSEPGKYGYTF.

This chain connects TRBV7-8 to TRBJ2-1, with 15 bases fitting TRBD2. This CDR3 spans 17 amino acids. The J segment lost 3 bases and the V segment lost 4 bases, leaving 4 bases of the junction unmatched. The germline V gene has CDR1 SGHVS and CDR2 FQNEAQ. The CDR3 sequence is CASSSGLAGGGYNEQFF. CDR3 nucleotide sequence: TGTGCCAGCAGCTCGGGACTAGCGGGGGGTGGCTACAATGAGCAGTTCTTC.

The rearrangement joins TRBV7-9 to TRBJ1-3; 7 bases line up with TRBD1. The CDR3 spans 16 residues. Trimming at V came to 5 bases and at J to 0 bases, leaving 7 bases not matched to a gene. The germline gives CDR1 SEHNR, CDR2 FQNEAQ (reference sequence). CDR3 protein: CASSPGTVSSGNTIYF. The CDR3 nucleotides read TGTGCCAGCAGCCCCGGGACAGTAAGCTCTGGAAACACCATATATTTT.

CDR3 protein: CASSILAGDQETQYF. The CDR3 nucleotides read TGTGCCAGCAGCATACTAGCGGGGGATCAAGAGACCCAGTACTTC. This rearrangement joins TRBV27 to TRBJ2-5; TRBD2 matches at 11 bases. Losses at the gene ends were 6 bases for V and 2 bases for J; bases not matched to a gene: 5. Germline CDR1 and CDR2: MNHEY and SMNVEV (reference sequence). The CDR3 extends over 15 amino acids.

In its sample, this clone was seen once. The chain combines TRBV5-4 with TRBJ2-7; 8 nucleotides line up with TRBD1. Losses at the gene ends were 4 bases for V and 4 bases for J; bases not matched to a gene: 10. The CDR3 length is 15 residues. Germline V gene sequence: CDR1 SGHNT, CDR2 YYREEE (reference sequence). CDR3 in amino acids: CASSPRTGQRYEQYF. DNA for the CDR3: TGTGCCAGCAGCCCACGGACAGGGCAGCGGTACGAGCAGTACTTC.

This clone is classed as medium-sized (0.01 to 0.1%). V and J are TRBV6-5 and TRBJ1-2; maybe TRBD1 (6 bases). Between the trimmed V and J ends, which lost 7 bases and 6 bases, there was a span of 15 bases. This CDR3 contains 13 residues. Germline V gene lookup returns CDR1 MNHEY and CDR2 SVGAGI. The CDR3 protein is CASNGWGADGYTF. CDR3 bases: TGTGCCAGCAATGGGTGGGGGGCTGATGGCTACACCTTC.

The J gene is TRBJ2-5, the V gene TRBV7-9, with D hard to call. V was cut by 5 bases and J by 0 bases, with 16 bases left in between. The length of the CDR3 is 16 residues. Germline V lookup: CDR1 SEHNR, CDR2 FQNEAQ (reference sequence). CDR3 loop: CASSAPGGSYQETQYF. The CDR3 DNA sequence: TGTGCCAGCAGCGCCCCGGGCGGATCGTACCAAGAGACCCAGTACTTC.

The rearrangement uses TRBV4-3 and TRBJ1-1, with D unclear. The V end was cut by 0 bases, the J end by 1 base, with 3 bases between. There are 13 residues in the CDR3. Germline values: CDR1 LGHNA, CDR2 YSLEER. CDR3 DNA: TGCGCCAGCAGCCAAGAGGAGAACACTGAAGCTTTCTTT. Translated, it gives CASSQEENTEAFF.

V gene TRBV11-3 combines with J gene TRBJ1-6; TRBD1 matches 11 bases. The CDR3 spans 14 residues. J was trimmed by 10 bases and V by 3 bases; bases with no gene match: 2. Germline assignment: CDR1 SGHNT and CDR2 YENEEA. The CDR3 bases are TGTGCCAGCAGCTTGGGACAGGGGGTATCACCCCTCCACTTT. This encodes CASSLGQGVSPLHF.

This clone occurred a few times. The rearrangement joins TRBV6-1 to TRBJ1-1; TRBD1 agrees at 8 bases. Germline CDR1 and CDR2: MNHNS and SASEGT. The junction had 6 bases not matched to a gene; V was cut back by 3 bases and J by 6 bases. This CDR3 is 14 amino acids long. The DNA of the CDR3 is TGTGCCAGCAGTGATGGACAGGGAAATGCTGAAGCTTTCTTT. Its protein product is CASSDGQGNAEAFF.

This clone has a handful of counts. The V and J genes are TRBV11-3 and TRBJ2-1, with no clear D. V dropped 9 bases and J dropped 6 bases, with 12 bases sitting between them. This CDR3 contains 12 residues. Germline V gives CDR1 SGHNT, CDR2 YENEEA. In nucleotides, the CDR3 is TGTGCCAGTCAGGCTGGTGGCAATGAGCAGTTCTTC. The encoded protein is CASQAGGNEQFF.

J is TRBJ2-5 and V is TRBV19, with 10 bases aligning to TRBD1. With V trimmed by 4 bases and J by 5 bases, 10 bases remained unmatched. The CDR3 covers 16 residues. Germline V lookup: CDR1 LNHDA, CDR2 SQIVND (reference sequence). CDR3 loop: CASSNSGQGRWETQYF. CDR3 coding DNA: TGTGCCAGTAGTAACTCGGGACAGGGGAGATGGGAGACCCAGTACTTC. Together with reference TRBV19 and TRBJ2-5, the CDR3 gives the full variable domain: DGGITQSPKYLFRKEGQNVTLSCEQNLNHDAMYWYRQDPGQGLRLIYYSQIVNDFQKGDIAEGYSVSREKKESFPLTVTSAQKNPTAFYLCASSNSGQGRWETQYFGPGTRLLVL.

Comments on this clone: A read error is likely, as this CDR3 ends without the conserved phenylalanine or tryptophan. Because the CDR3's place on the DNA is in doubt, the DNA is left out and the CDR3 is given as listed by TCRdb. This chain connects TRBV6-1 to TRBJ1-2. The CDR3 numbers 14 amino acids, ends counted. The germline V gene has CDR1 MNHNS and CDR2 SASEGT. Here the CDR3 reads CASSETWGLTYQGY.

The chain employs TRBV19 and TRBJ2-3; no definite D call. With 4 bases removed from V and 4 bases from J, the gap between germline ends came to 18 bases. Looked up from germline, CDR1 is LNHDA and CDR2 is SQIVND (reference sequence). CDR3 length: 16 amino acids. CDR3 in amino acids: CASSTRTGSRADTQYF. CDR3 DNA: TGTGCCAGTAGTACGCGTACCGGGTCTCGGGCAGATACGCAGTATTTT. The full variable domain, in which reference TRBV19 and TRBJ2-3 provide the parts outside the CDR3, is DGGITQSPKYLFRKEGQNVTLSCEQNLNHDAMYWYRQDPGQGLRLIYYSQIVNDFQKGDIAEGYSVSREKKESFPLTVTSAQKNPTAFYLCASSTRTGSRADTQYFGPGTRLTVL.

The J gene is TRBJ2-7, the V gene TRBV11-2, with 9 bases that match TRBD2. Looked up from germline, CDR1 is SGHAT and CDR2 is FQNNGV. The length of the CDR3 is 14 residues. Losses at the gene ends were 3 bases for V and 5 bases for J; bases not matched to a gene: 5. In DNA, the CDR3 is TGTGCCAGCAGCTTGCGGACTAGCGTGAACGAGCAGTACTTC. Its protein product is CASSLRTSVNEQYF.

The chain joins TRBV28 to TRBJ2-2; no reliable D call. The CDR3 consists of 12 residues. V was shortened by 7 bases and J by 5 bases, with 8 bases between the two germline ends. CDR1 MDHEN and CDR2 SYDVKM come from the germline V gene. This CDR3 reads CASTISTGELFF. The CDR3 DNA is TGTGCCAGCACCATTAGTACCGGGGAGCTGTTTTTT.

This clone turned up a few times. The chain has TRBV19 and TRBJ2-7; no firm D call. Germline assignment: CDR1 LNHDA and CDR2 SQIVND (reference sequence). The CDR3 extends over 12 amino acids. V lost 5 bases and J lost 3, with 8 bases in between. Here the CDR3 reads CASSLSGYEQYF. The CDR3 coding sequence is TGTGCCAGTAGTCTAAGTGGCTACGAGCAGTACTTC. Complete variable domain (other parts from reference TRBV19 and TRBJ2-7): DGGITQSPKYLFRKEGQNVTLSCEQNLNHDAMYWYRQDPGQGLRLIYYSQIVNDFQKGDIAEGYSVSREKKESFPLTVTSAQKNPTAFYLCASSLSGYEQYFGPGTRLTVT.

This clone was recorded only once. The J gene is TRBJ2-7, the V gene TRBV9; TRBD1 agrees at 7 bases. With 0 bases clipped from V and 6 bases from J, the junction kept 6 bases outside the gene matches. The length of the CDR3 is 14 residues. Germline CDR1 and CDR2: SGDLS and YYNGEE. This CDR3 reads CASSVVDRAGEQYF. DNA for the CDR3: TGTGCCAGCAGCGTAGTAGACAGGGCGGGCGAGCAGTACTTC.

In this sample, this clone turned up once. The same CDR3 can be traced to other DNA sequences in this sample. The CDR3 protein is CASSQGGNQPQHF. For the CDR3, the DNA is TGTGCCAGCAGCCAAGGGGGTAATCAGCCCCAGCATTTT. The V and J genes are TRBV3-1 (or the pseudogene TRBV3-2) and TRBJ1-5; D is undetermined. The CDR3 sequence is 13 residues long. The germline V and J ends were trimmed by 1 base and 4 bases, with 5 bases remaining between them. Germline V gene data show CDR1 as LGHDT and CDR2 as YNNKEL (reference sequence).

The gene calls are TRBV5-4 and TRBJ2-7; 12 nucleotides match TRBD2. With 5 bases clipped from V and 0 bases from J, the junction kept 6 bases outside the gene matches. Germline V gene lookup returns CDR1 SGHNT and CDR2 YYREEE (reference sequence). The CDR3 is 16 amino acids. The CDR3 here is CASSRSSGGDSYEQYF. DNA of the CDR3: TGTGCCAGCAGTCGATCTAGCGGGGGGGACTCCTACGAGCAGTACTTC.

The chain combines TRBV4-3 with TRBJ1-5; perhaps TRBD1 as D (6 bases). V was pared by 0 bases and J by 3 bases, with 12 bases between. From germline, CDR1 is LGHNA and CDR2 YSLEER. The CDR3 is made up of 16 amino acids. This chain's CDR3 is CASSQDRWGANQPQHF. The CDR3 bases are TGCGCCAGCAGCCAAGATCGCTGGGGGGCCAATCAGCCCCAGCATTTT.

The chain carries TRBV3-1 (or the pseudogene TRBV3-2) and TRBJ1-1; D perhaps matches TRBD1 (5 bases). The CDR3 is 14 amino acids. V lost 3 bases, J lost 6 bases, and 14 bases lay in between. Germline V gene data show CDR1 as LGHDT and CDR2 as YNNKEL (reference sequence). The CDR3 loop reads CASSQRQEGSEAFF. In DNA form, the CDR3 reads TGTGCCAGCAGCCAGAGACAAGAGGGGTCTGAAGCTTTCTTT.

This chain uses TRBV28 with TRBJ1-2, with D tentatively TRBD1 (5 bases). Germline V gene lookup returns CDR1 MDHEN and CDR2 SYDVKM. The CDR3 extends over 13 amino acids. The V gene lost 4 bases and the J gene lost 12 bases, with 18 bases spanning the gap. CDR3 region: CASSSPLGPGHTF. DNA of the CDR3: TGTGCCAGCAGTTCCCCTCTTGGCCCGGGGCACACCTTC.

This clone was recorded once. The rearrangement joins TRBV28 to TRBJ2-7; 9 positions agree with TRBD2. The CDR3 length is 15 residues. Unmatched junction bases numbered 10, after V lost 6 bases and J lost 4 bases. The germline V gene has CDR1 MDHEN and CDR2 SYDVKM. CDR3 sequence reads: CASSYSGRSRYEQYF. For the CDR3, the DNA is TGTGCCAGCAGCTACAGCGGGAGGAGTAGGTACGAGCAGTACTTC.

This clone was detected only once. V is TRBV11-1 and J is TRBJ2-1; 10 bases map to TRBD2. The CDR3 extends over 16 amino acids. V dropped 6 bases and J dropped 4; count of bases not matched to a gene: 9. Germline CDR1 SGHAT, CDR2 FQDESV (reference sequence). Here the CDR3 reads CASSIKAGGAYNEQFF. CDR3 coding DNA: TGTGCCAGCAGTATCAAAGCGGGGGGGGCGTACAATGAGCAGTTCTTC.